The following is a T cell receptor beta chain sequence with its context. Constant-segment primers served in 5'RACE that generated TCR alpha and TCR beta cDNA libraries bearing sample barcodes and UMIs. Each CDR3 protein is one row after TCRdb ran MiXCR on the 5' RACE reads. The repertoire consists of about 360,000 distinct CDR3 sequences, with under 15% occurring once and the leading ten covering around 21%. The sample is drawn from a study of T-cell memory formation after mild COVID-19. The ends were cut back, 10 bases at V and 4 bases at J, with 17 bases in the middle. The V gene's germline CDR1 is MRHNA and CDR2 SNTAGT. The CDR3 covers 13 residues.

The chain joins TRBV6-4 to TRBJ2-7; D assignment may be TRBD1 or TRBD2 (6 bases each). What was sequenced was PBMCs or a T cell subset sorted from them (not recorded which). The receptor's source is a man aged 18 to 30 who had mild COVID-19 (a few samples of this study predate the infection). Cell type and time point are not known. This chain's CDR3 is CATKVGGGYEQYF. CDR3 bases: TGTGCCACAAAGGTGGGGGGCGGATACGAGCAGTACTTC.